Each of the 26 T cell receptor beta chains below was sequenced from the same sample in a study of cytomegalovirus exposure and HLA in healthy donors. Amplification used 60 Vbeta primers and 13 Jbeta primers. The assay was immunoSEQ multiplex PCR, and TCRdb's table has in-frame clones only and misses some. The sample has roughly 160,000 clones; around nine tenths are singletons. Material for sequencing was PBMCs. The source is a woman in her thirties in good health and CMV-seronegative.

The rearrangement links TRBV11-2 to TRBJ2-7, with D unclear. Germline loops: CDR1 SGHAT, CDR2 FQNNGV. V was trimmed by 1 base and J by 2 bases, leaving 3 bases between them. The CDR3 has 12 amino acids. The CDR3 protein is CASSLATYEQYF. The CDR3 DNA sequence: TGTGCCAGCAGCTTAGCTACCTACGAGCAGTACTTC.

The chain has TRBV7-8 and TRBJ2-7, with D tentatively TRBD2 (6 bases). Trimming shortened V by 1 base and J by 3 bases, and 22 bases separated the two germline ends. The V gene's germline CDR1 is SGHVS and CDR2 FQNEAQ. The CDR3 extends over 18 amino acids. The CDR3 sequence: CASSLGGRRGKTRYEQYF. The DNA for the CDR3 is TGTGCCAGCAGCTTAGGTGGCAGGAGGGGTAAGACTCGCTACGAGCAGTACTTC.

The chain carries TRBV28 and TRBJ2-3; 12 bases map to TRBD2. Losses at the gene ends were 4 bases for V and 3 bases for J; bases not matched to a gene: 5. From germline, CDR1 is MDHEN and CDR2 SYDVKM. There are 16 residues in the CDR3. The CDR3 protein is CASSSQLAGGTDTQYF. The CDR3 bases are TGTGCCAGCAGTTCGCAACTAGCGGGAGGAACAGATACGCAGTATTTT.

The V call is TRBV29-1, the J call TRBJ2-7, with 12 bases lining up with TRBD2. The CDR3 consists of 13 residues. Per germline, CDR1 SQVTM and CDR2 ANQGSEA. The junction had 4 bases not matched to a gene; V was cut back by 4 bases and J by 6 bases. For the CDR3, the DNA is TGCAGCGTTGGGACTAGCGGGAACGGCGAGCAGTACTTC. Its protein product is CSVGTSGNGEQYF.

This chain joins TRBV6-6 and TRBJ2-7; a weak D match, TRBD2 (7 bases). CDR1 MNHNY and CDR2 SVGAGI come from the germline V gene (reference sequence). There are 14 residues in the CDR3. Trimming removed 5 bases from V and 0 bases from J, with 11 bases in between. DNA for the CDR3: TGTGCCAGCAGTCGCGGGGGCAGCTCCTACGAGCAGTACTTC. It encodes CASSRGGSSYEQYF.

The gene calls are TRBV7-9 and TRBJ1-1, with D perhaps matching TRBD1 (5 bases). The CDR3 is 15 amino acids. Trimming removed 5 bases at V and 0 bases at J, with 13 bases between. From germline, CDR1 is SEHNR and CDR2 FQNEAQ (reference sequence). The CDR3 reads CASSRTSTVNTEAFF. CDR3 nucleotide sequence: TGTGCCAGCAGCAGGACCTCGACAGTGAACACTGAAGCTTTCTTT. The variable domain in full, completed from reference TRBV7-9 and TRBJ1-1, reads DTGVSQNPRHKITKRGQNVTFRCDPISEHNRLYWYRQTLGQGPEFLTYFQNEAQLEKSRLLSDRFSAERPKGSFSTLEIQRTEQGDSAMYLCASSRTSTVNTEAFFGQGTRLTVV.

This clone was found a few times. The chain uses TRBV5-1 and TRBJ1-1, with 9 positions matching TRBD1. Germline V gene sequence: CDR1 SGHRS, CDR2 YFSETQ. CDR3 length equals 16 residues. V lost 2 bases and J lost 5; bases outside the gene matches: 10. The CDR3 spells CASSFRTGVRGTEAFF. Here the CDR3 DNA reads TGCGCCAGCAGCTTTCGGACAGGGGTGAGGGGGACTGAAGCTTTCTTT.

This chain joins TRBV5-1 and TRBJ2-2; D gene uncertain. The germline CDR1 and CDR2 sequences are SGHRS and YFSETQ. The CDR3 extends over 14 amino acids. Trimming pared 2 bases from V and 7 bases from J, leaving 12 bases between. Here the CDR3 DNA reads TGCGCCAGCAGCTTACGGTTCCCTGGCGGGGAGCTGTTTTTT. Protein product: CASSLRFPGGELFF.

This sequence joins TRBV5-1 and TRBJ1-2; D is undetermined. CDR1 is SGHRS, CDR2 YFSETQ, per germline. Trimming pared 4 bases from V and 3 bases from J, leaving 10 bases between. The CDR3 has 13 residues. Written as DNA, the CDR3 is TGCGCCAGCAGCCCTGACGGGGACTATGGCTACACCTTC. Translation: CASSPDGDYGYTF.

The V gene is TRBV6-5, the J gene TRBJ1-2; 9 nucleotides align to TRBD1. The junction had 11 bases not matched to a gene; V was cut back by 6 bases and J by 6 bases. The CDR3 sequence is 15 residues long. Per germline, CDR1 MNHEY and CDR2 SVGAGI. For the CDR3, the DNA is TGTGCCAGCAGAAGAACCGGGACAGGGAGAGATGGCTACACCTTC. The encoded protein is CASRRTGTGRDGYTF.

This clone came up a few times. V and J are TRBV2 and TRBJ2-7, with 8 bases fitting TRBD2. The CDR3 contains 14 residues. Germline CDR1 reads SNHLY; CDR2 reads FYNNEI. The V gene end was trimmed by 6 bases and the J gene end by 5 bases; junction bases not matched to a gene: 9. The CDR3 DNA sequence: TGTGCCAGCAGGGAGCGTAGCGGGAACCACGAGCAGTACTTC. This encodes CASRERSGNHEQYF.

The V call is TRBV9, the J call TRBJ1-2, with 7 bases matching TRBD1. The CDR3 runs 14 residues. Losses at the gene ends were 2 bases for V and 3 bases for J; bases not matched to a gene: 4. Germline loops: CDR1 SGDLS, CDR2 YYNGEE. The CDR3 DNA sequence: TGTGCCAGCAGCGTTAGGCAGGGGGACTATGGCTACACCTTC. This translates into CASSVRQGDYGYTF.

The chain couples TRBV6-1 to TRBJ2-2, with TRBD2 matching 7 bases. The germline V gene has CDR1 MNHNS and CDR2 SASEGT. This CDR3 comprises 14 residues. After removal of 2 bases from V and 3 bases from J, the junction contained 0 bases not matched to a gene. This CDR3 is CASSELADTGELFF. CDR3 DNA sequence: TGTGCCAGCAGTGAACTAGCGGACACCGGGGAGCTGTTTTTT.

This chain joins TRBV7-3 and TRBJ2-5, with TRBD1 matching 8 bases. Trimming cost V 1 base and J 4 bases; bases outside gene matches: 5. Germline V gives CDR1 SGHTA, CDR2 FQGTGA. The CDR3 covers 15 residues. The CDR3 here is CASSLNSGGRETQYF. The CDR3, as DNA: TGTGCCAGCAGCTTAAATTCAGGGGGCCGAGAGACCCAGTACTTC.

This clone showed up just once. The V and J genes are TRBV27 and TRBJ1-1, with TRBD1 identical over 8 bases. This CDR3 contains 17 residues. With 2 bases clipped from V and 0 bases from J, the junction kept 8 bases outside the gene matches. Germline V CDR1 and CDR2: MNHEY, SMNVEV (reference sequence). The DNA of the CDR3 is TGTGCCAGCAGTTTAGAGGGGACAGGACTTATGAACACTGAAGCTTTCTTT. Its translation is CASSLEGTGLMNTEAFF.

This sequence joins TRBV11-2 and TRBJ2-1; D is perhaps TRBD2 (6 bases). V gave up 4 bases and J gave up 1 base, with 14 bases separating them. The CDR3 runs 16 residues. Germline CDR1 reads SGHAT; CDR2 reads FQNNGV. The CDR3 sequence is CASSSAPRGSYNEQFF. CDR3 bases: TGTGCCAGCAGCTCGGCCCCGCGGGGTTCCTACAATGAGCAGTTCTTC.

The V and J genes are TRBV19 and TRBJ2-3; D is undetermined. This CDR3 is 13 amino acids long. V lost 7 bases, J lost 2 bases, and 10 bases lay in between. Germline values: CDR1 LNHDA, CDR2 SQIVND (reference sequence). CDR3 residues: CASTPPYTDTQYF. In DNA, the CDR3 is TGTGCCAGTACCCCACCCTACACAGATACGCAGTATTTT.

This clone showed up just once. V is TRBV7-9 and J is TRBJ2-7; 9 nucleotides line up with TRBD2. Germline V CDR1 and CDR2: SEHNR, FQNEAQ (reference sequence). The CDR3 is 17 residues long. V was pared by 2 bases and J by 4 bases, with 12 bases of the junction left unmatched. The CDR3 DNA reads TGTGCCAGCAGCTTATTTGCCATAGCGGGAGTTAGATACGAGCAGTACTTC. Translating it yields CASSLFAIAGVRYEQYF.

The table lists this clone with a few counts. This sequence joins TRBV6-1 and TRBJ1-3; no clear D. The CDR3 loop spans 12 amino acids. V was shortened by 3 bases and J by 4 bases, with 4 bases between the two germline ends. Germline V gene data show CDR1 as MNHNS and CDR2 as SASEGT. For the CDR3, the DNA is TGTGCCAGCAGTGACATCGGAAACACCATATATTTT. Its translation: CASSDIGNTIYF.

This clone has a handful of counts. The rearrangement links TRBV6-1 to TRBJ2-5; 8 positions agree with TRBD1. CDR1 MNHNS and CDR2 SASEGT come from the germline V gene. The CDR3 extends over 11 amino acids. J gave up 6 bases and V 11 bases, and 5 bases lay outside the gene matches. This CDR3 is CALQGVKTQYF. CDR3 sequence (DNA): TGTGCCTTACAGGGGGTGAAGACCCAGTACTTC.

This clone was recorded once. The chain has TRBV25-1 and TRBJ2-7; D gene unclear. CDR3 length equals 15 residues. Germline V lookup: CDR1 MGHDK, CDR2 SYGVNS. V lost 3 bases to trimming and J lost 0 bases, with 12 bases between them. The CDR3 reads CASSDGPTNSYEQYF. In DNA, the CDR3 is TGTGCCAGCAGTGATGGGCCAACAAACTCCTACGAGCAGTACTTC.

This chain connects TRBV23-1 to TRBJ1-4; maybe TRBD1 (5 bases). TRBV23-1 is an ORF for which the function is uncertain. CDR3 length: 14 residues. Deletions cut 8 bases from V and 3 bases from J, with 13 bases between. The CDR3 nucleotides read TGCGCCAGCGGACACAGGTTTCCTAATGAAAAACTGTTTTTT. It encodes CASGHRFPNEKLFF.

The J gene is TRBJ2-1, the V gene TRBV2; possible D gene TRBD1, 6 bases. The CDR3 is made up of 14 amino acids. Trimming removed 8 bases at V and 4 bases at J, with 15 bases between. Germline lookup yields CDR1 SNHLY and CDR2 FYNNEI. CDR3 protein: CASRLGTSYNEQFF. CDR3 DNA sequence: TGTGCCAGCCGTCTCGGGACATCTTACAATGAGCAGTTCTTC.

The chain couples TRBV19 to TRBJ1-1; no clear D gene. The V and J ends lost 4 bases and 0 bases respectively, with 9 bases between them. Germline loops: CDR1 LNHDA, CDR2 SQIVND (reference sequence). The CDR3 runs to 14 residues. This CDR3 reads CASSTGVMNTEAFF. The CDR3 DNA follows: TGTGCCAGTAGTACCGGGGTTATGAACACTGAAGCTTTCTTT. Complete variable domain (other parts from reference TRBV19 and TRBJ1-1): DGGITQSPKYLFRKEGQNVTLSCEQNLNHDAMYWYRQDPGQGLRLIYYSQIVNDFQKGDIAEGYSVSREKKESFPLTVTSAQKNPTAFYLCASSTGVMNTEAFFGQGTRLTVV.

The gene calls are TRBV28 and TRBJ1-2; D remains unclear. Germline assignment: CDR1 MDHEN and CDR2 SYDVKM. Between the trimmed V and J ends, which lost 5 bases and 8 bases, there was a span of 15 bases. The CDR3 covers 13 residues. The CDR3 DNA is TGTGCCAGCAGTCCCACCCCCCCAGGAGGCTACACCTTC. Protein sequence: CASSPTPPGGYTF.

This clone showed up just once. The chain carries TRBV6-1 and TRBJ2-5; weak D call: TRBD2 (5 bases). Trimming pared 4 bases from V and 2 bases from J, leaving 11 bases between. Germline V gene lookup returns CDR1 MNHNS and CDR2 SASEGT. CDR3 length: 14 residues. Here the CDR3 reads CASSGLATQETQYF. DNA of the CDR3: TGTGCCAGCAGTGGTTTAGCGACACAAGAGACCCAGTACTTC.